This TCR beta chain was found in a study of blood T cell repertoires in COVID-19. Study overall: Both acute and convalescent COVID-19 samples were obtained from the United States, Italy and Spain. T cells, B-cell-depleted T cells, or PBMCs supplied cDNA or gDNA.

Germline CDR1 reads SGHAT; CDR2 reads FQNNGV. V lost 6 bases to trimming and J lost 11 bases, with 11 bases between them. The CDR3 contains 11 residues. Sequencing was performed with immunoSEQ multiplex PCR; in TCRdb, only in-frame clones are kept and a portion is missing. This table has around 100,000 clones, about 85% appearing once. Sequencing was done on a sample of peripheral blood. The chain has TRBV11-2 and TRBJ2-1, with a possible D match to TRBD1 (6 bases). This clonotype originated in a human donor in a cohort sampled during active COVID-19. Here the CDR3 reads CASRLGHQQFF. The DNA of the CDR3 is TGTGCCAGCAGACTGGGACATCAGCAGTTCTTC.